This passage covers 8 T cell receptor beta chains from one sample sequenced in a study of blood T cell repertoires in COVID-19. Measured with immunoSEQ multiplex PCR; TCRdb has only the in-frame clones, and not every one. The repertoire has about 240,000 clones, roughly 86% of them found once; the top ten carry 9% to 15%. Source material: peripheral blood. These receptors came from an elderly man with acute or convalescent COVID-19.

This chain uses TRBV7-2 with TRBJ1-1; 8 bases are shared with TRBD1. CDR3 size: 17 residues. Germline trimming cut 2 bases from V and 0 bases from J; bases unmatched to any gene: 8. Per germline, CDR1 SGHTA and CDR2 FQGNSA. The DNA for the CDR3 is TGTGCCAGCAGCTTAATTGGGCAGGGGGCCCTGAACACTGAAGCTTTCTTT. Translating gives CASSLIGQGALNTEAFF.

The rearrangement links TRBV11-2 to TRBJ1-2; 7 bases agree with TRBD1. The CDR3 has 13 amino acids. CDR1 is SGHAT, CDR2 FQNNGV, per germline. The J segment lost 8 bases and the V segment lost 3 bases, leaving 6 bases of the junction unmatched. The CDR3 DNA is TGTGCCAGCAGCTTCGGGACAGTAGGCGGCTACACCTTC. Translating it yields CASSFGTVGGYTF.

The chain combines TRBV18 with TRBJ2-7, with D possibly being TRBD2 (5 bases). In germline, CDR1 is KGHSH, CDR2 LQKENI. This CDR3 region has 15 residues. Trimming removed 1 base from V and 6 bases from J, with 16 bases in between. CDR3 in DNA: TGTGCCAGCTCACCACACCCGGGGTCCTCTGCCGAGCAGTACTTC. It specifies CASSPHPGSSAEQYF.

The V call is TRBV27, the J call TRBJ2-7, with D possibly being TRBD1 (5 bases). CDR3 length equals 13 residues. CDR1 is MNHEY, CDR2 SMNVEV, per germline (reference sequence). Trimming left V 8 bases short and J 2 bases short, with 13 bases between. In DNA, the CDR3 is TGTGCCAGCGGCAGACAGCCGCCCTACGAGCAGTACTTC. Protein: CASGRQPPYEQYF.

V and J are TRBV20-1 and TRBJ2-1; a possible D gene is TRBD2 (5 bases). V lost 3 bases to trimming and J lost 4 bases, with 16 bases between them. The germline gives CDR1 DFQATT, CDR2 SNEGSKA (reference sequence). The CDR3 length is 15 residues. This chain's CDR3 is CSASFHSGNYNEQFF. CDR3 DNA: TGCAGTGCTAGTTTTCATTCGGGAAATTACAATGAGCAGTTCTTC.

V usage is TRBV19 and J usage is TRBJ1-5; D uncertain. The V gene's germline CDR1 is LNHDA and CDR2 SQIVND (reference sequence). Trimming pared 4 bases from V and 4 bases from J, leaving 17 bases between. This CDR3 has 16 residues. This CDR3 reads CASSKVGSLTNQPQHF. As DNA, the CDR3 is TGTGCCAGTAGTAAGGTTGGGAGTCTGACAAATCAGCCCCAGCATTTT.

The chain joins TRBV11-2 to TRBJ1-1; 11 positions match TRBD1. The CDR3 has 15 residues. Germline V gene data show CDR1 as SGHAT and CDR2 as FQNNGV. Trimming at V came to 5 bases and at J to 8 bases, leaving 10 bases not matched to a gene. The CDR3 loop is CASSPIAGTGGEAFF. CDR3 coding DNA: TGTGCCAGCAGCCCAATAGCCGGGACAGGGGGAGAAGCTTTCTTT.

This clone was observed a few times. This rearrangement joins TRBV12-3 or TRBV12-4 to TRBJ1-2; D is unclear. The CDR3 runs 13 residues. Trimming cost V 4 bases and J 6 bases, with 12 bases left between them. This chain's CDR3 is CASSYYSVNGYTF. CDR3 nucleotides: TGTGCCAGCAGTTATTATTCCGTAAATGGCTACACCTTC.